This TCR beta chain was documented in a study of T cells in narcolepsy. The germline V gene encodes CDR1 SGHRS and CDR2 YFSETQ. This CDR3 is built from 15 residues. Germline trimming cut 4 bases from V and 7 bases from J; bases unmatched to any gene: 6. Assay: immunoSEQ multiplex PCR; the TCRdb copy retains only in-frame clones and omits some. The table records approximately 10,000 clones, 94% of them present only once. This clone showed up just a few times. Its matching antigen is unknown. Study observations and caveats: Autoreactive clonotypes reportedly recurred in blood of same and different patients, not controls. In some patient and control memory CD4+ samples, autoreactive clones were absent. Same-patient CSF and blood CD4+ T cell clonotypes included HCRT-specific and TRIB2-specific autoreactive ones.

The TCR originated in a human donor with narcolepsy. V is TRBV5-1 and J is TRBJ1-6, with 9 bases identical to TRBD1. The sample was CD45RA- memory CD4+ T cells from PBMCs. CDR3 nucleotide sequence: TGCGCCAGCAGCACGACAGGGGGTGAGAATTCACCCCTCCACTTT. This codes for CASSTTGGENSPLHF.